The 24 T cell receptor beta chains listed next were all sequenced from one sample in a study of a mutant IDH1 vaccine in newly diagnosed glioma. The repertoire was sequenced with immunoSEQ multiplex PCR; TCRdb's copy has only in-frame clones and lacks some. The profile shows around 76,000 clones, more than 80% of them singletons. No antigen has been identified for these receptors. Sample time point: week 23, last vaccination. Topical imiquimod was applied with each vaccine dose, which held 300 ug of mutant IDH1 20-mer peptide. The input for sequencing was PBMCs, taken from a glioma patient whose treatment included an IDH1 peptide vaccine. Every receptor here comes from a woman aged 45-59 years with glioma.

The chain is built from TRBV10-2 and TRBJ2-5; possibly TRBD2 for D (6 bases). Germline assignment: CDR1 WSHSY and CDR2 SAAADI. V was cut by 5 bases and J by 1 base, with 8 bases left in between. CDR3 length equals 13 residues. CDR3 DNA sequence: TGCGCCAGCAGTTCGACTAGCCAAGAGACCCAGTACTTC. Translation: CASSSTSQETQYF.

V is TRBV7-9 and J is TRBJ2-1; 9 bases line up with TRBD2. The CDR3 runs to 16 residues. V lost 3 bases to trimming and J lost 4 bases; unmatched junction nucleotides: 7. The germline CDR1 and CDR2 sequences are SEHNR and FQNEAQ (reference sequence). The CDR3 DNA reads as TGTGCCAGCAGCTTTGGAGGGGGACTAGCATACAATGAGCAGTTCTTC. It translates to CASSFGGGLAYNEQFF.

The V gene is TRBV4-1, the J gene TRBJ2-2, with 7 bases matching TRBD2. J gave up 4 bases and V 0 bases, and 8 bases lay outside the gene matches. Germline V gives CDR1 MGHRA, CDR2 YSYEKL. This CDR3 has 17 amino acids. CDR3 nucleotides: TGCGCCAGCAGCCAAGATCGGGTTAGCGGGCTCACCGGGGAGCTGTTTTTT. Its translation is CASSQDRVSGLTGELFF.

The chain combines TRBV28 with TRBJ1-2; TRBD1 agrees at 8 bases. The CDR3 runs to 13 residues. V lost 2 bases, J lost 4 bases, and 0 bases stayed unmatched. Germline CDR1 and CDR2: MDHEN and SYDVKM. The CDR3 DNA sequence: TGTGCCAGCAGTTTAGACAGGGGCTATGGCTACACCTTC. This translates into CASSLDRGYGYTF.

Turning to this clone: Germline and junction disagree at one end, which may indicate a read error. The sample has other DNA sequences that encode this CDR3 too. The J gene is TRBJ2-7, the V gene TRBV9; 7 bases are a match to TRBD1. The CDR3 contains 13 residues. Germline CDR1 and CDR2: SGDLS and YYNGEE. CDR3 residues: CASSGHRGYEQYF. As DNA, the CDR3 is TGTGCCAGCAGCGGGCACAGGGGCTACGAGCAGTACTTT.

This chain joins TRBV18 and TRBJ2-3; TRBD2 matches 7 bases. The length of the CDR3 is 15 residues. Trimming removed 6 bases from V and 4 bases from J; junction bases left unmatched: 10. Germline lookup yields CDR1 KGHSH and CDR2 LQKENI. In nucleotides, the CDR3 is TGTGCCAGCTCCCCGTCTAGCGGCGCCGCAGATACGCAGTATTTT. It yields the protein CASSPSSGAADTQYF.

The chain links TRBV5-1 to TRBJ1-6, with 10 bases matching TRBD1. The V and J ends lost 4 bases and 5 bases, in that order; junction bases with no gene match: 12. This CDR3 comprises 18 residues. Germline-derived CDR1 and CDR2 are SGHRS and YFSETQ. Written as DNA, the CDR3 is TGCGCCAGCAGCGCGGGGACAGGGGCATGGGGTAATAATTCACCCCTCCACTTT. Translated, it gives CASSAGTGAWGNNSPLHF.

The V and J genes are TRBV30 and TRBJ2-5; 7 bases are shared with TRBD1. J lost 2 bases, V lost 2 bases, and 2 bases had no gene match. Germline V gives CDR1 GTSNPN, CDR2 SVGIG (reference sequence). This CDR3 comprises 13 residues. The CDR3 sequence is CAWSPTGQETQYF. DNA for the CDR3: TGTGCCTGGAGTCCGACAGGGCAAGAGACCCAGTACTTC.

This chain joins TRBV19 and TRBJ2-3; 9 bases align to TRBD2. The V and J ends lost 1 base and 4 bases, in that order; junction bases with no gene match: 15. Germline V gene lookup returns CDR1 LNHDA and CDR2 SQIVND (reference sequence). The CDR3 spans 19 residues. CDR3 nucleotide sequence: TGTGCCAGTAGTATAGTTTCGGCGGGAGGGCCAGGGATGGCAGATACGCAGTATTTT. Translated, it gives CASSIVSAGGPGMADTQYF. Full variable domain (remainder filled in from reference TRBV19 and TRBJ2-3): DGGITQSPKYLFRKEGQNVTLSCEQNLNHDAMYWYRQDPGQGLRLIYYSQIVNDFQKGDIAEGYSVSREKKESFPLTVTSAQKNPTAFYLCASSIVSAGGPGMADTQYFGPGTRLTVL.

This sequence joins TRBV6-4 and TRBJ1-6; 10 bases are shared with TRBD1. CDR1 and CDR2 (germline): MRHNA, SNTAGT. The length of the CDR3 is 15 residues. V shed 0 bases and J 8 bases; nucleotides not matched to a gene: 1. In DNA form, the CDR3 reads TGTGCCAGCAGTGACTCGGGGACAGGGGATTCACCCCTCCACTTT. It yields the protein CASSDSGTGDSPLHF.

The V and J genes are TRBV6-1 and TRBJ1-1, with D perhaps TRBD1 (5 bases). The CDR3 totals 15 residues. V shed 1 base and J shed 2 bases, with 11 bases lying between them. Germline lookup yields CDR1 MNHNS and CDR2 SASEGT. The CDR3 here is CASSEGWGGNTEAFF. In DNA form, the CDR3 reads TGTGCCAGCAGTGAAGGCTGGGGGGGAAACACTGAAGCTTTCTTT.

The CDR3 spells CASSTVGEYTEAFF. The CDR3 DNA reads as TGTGCCAGTAGTACGGTGGGAGAGTACACTGAAGCTTTCTTT. This chain joins TRBV19 and TRBJ1-1, with D uncertain. V was pared by 4 bases and J by 3 bases, with 12 bases between. The CDR3 length is 14 residues. Germline CDR1 reads LNHDA; CDR2 reads SQIVND (reference sequence).

The chain recombines TRBV6-1 with TRBJ2-1; 9 bases match TRBD1. V gave up 4 bases and J gave up 3 bases; unmatched junction bases: 1. There are 14 residues in the CDR3. Germline V gives CDR1 MNHNS, CDR2 SASEGT. CDR3 sequence: CASSVTGGYNEQFF. CDR3 DNA: TGTGCCAGCAGTGTGACAGGGGGCTACAATGAGCAGTTCTTC.

This clone was recorded a few times. The chain couples TRBV6-1 to TRBJ1-6; tentative D call: TRBD1 (5 bases). Germline loops: CDR1 MNHNS, CDR2 SASEGT. The CDR3 extends over 13 amino acids. Trimming stripped 6 bases from V and 6 bases from J, with 9 bases between. The CDR3 is CASRQEINSPLHF. Written as DNA, the CDR3 is TGTGCCAGCAGACAGGAAATTAATTCACCCCTCCACTTT.

The CDR3 DNA follows: TGTGCCAGCAGCCCCTTCCGGGGGACAGACTCCTACGAGCAGTACTTC. Its protein product is CASSPFRGTDSYEQYF. V usage is TRBV11-2 and J usage is TRBJ2-7, with D maybe TRBD1 (7 bases). Germline V gene lookup returns CDR1 SGHAT and CDR2 FQNNGV. This CDR3 spans 16 amino acids. Trimming removed 5 bases from V and 0 bases from J, with 17 bases in between.

V and J are TRBV7-9 and TRBJ1-6, with a weak D call TRBD1 (5 bases). The V end lost 2 bases, the J end lost 6 bases, and 20 bases lay between the germline ends. Germline V gene lookup returns CDR1 SEHNR and CDR2 FQNEAQ (reference sequence). The CDR3 covers 18 residues. The CDR3 nucleotides read TGTGCCAGCAGCTTAAATGGGGTGACGGGGCGCGCTAATTCACCCCTCCACTTT. It specifies CASSLNGVTGRANSPLHF.

This chain links TRBV28 with TRBJ1-2, with D unclear. Germline assignment: CDR1 MDHEN and CDR2 SYDVKM. Trimming removed 1 base at V and 8 bases at J, with 8 bases between. The CDR3 covers 12 residues. The CDR3 sequence: CASSLFQAGYTF. The CDR3 nucleotides are TGTGCCAGCAGTTTATTTCAGGCCGGCTACACCTTC.

The gene calls are TRBV5-1 and TRBJ1-6; D not certain. The CDR3 has 15 residues. Trimming stripped 6 bases from V and 0 bases from J, with 10 bases between. Germline V gives CDR1 SGHRS, CDR2 YFSETQ. CDR3 sequence (DNA): TGCGCCAGCACGGAGATGAGCTCCTATAATTCACCCCTCCACTTT. Translating it yields CASTEMSSYNSPLHF.

The gene calls are TRBV19 and TRBJ2-1, with 11 bases fitting TRBD2. V was clipped by 5 bases and J by 8 bases; unmatched bases: 11. This CDR3 is built from 16 residues. The germline CDR1 and CDR2 sequences are LNHDA and SQIVND (reference sequence). CDR3 sequence reads: CASSLVGTSGQDEQFF. CDR3 bases: TGTGCCAGTAGTCTCGTTGGGACTAGCGGACAGGATGAGCAGTTCTTC.

This clone was observed a single time. The chain couples TRBV7-9 to TRBJ1-2; tentatively, D is TRBD1 (6 bases). This CDR3 region has 13 residues. Per the germline V gene, CDR1 is SEHNR and CDR2 is FQNEAQ (reference sequence). The germline V and J ends were trimmed by 1 base and 4 bases, with 7 bases remaining between them. The CDR3 nucleotides read TGTGCCAGCAGCTTAGGAGGGGGCTATGGCTACACCTTC. Its protein product is CASSLGGGYGYTF.

The CDR3 region has the DNA TGTGCCAGCAAGGACAGGGGGCGGAGTGGCTACACCTTC. The encoded protein is CASKDRGRSGYTF. The chain combines TRBV6-5 with TRBJ1-2; 11 nucleotides align to TRBD1. This CDR3 comprises 13 residues. V shed 7 bases and J 7 bases; nucleotides not matched to a gene: 5. Germline values: CDR1 MNHEY, CDR2 SVGAGI.

This sequence joins TRBV5-6 and TRBJ1-1; D possibly corresponds to TRBD1 (6 bases). CDR3 length: 15 amino acids. Germline CDR1 reads SGHDT; CDR2 reads YYEEEE. Trimming pared 4 bases from V and 2 bases from J, leaving 15 bases between. The CDR3 DNA reads TGTGCCAGCAGCCAATTGACAGGTTTCAACACTGAAGCTTTCTTT. This codes for CASSQLTGFNTEAFF.

V gene TRBV9 combines with J gene TRBJ2-3; 9 bases are a match to TRBD1. Germline values: CDR1 SGDLS, CDR2 YYNGEE. The CDR3 sequence is 13 residues long. The ends lost 1 base at V and 9 bases at J; junction bases unmatched: 3. Here the CDR3 reads CASSVPGQGTQYF. The CDR3 DNA reads TGTGCCAGCAGCGTACCCGGACAGGGGACGCAGTATTTT.

The rearrangement uses TRBV11-2 and TRBJ2-1; 12 bases align to TRBD2. The CDR3 is made up of 16 amino acids. Losses at the gene ends were 5 bases for V and 2 bases for J; bases not matched to a gene: 4. In germline, CDR1 is SGHAT, CDR2 FQNNGV. The CDR3 bases are TGTGCCAGCAGCGTGACTAGCGGGAGTGCCTACAATGAGCAGTTCTTC. It translates to CASSVTSGSAYNEQFF.